Sequencing of this TCR beta chain was carried out in a study of shared clonotypes between healthy human individuals. Study overall: Each donor had three CD4 naive, three CD4 memory, two CD8 naive and one CD8 memory plate.

Sequenced by immunoSEQ multiplex PCR; TCRdb stores in-frame clones only, minus some. The sample lists more than 2,000,000 clones, around nine tenths occurring once. Losses at the gene ends were 4 bases for V and 3 bases for J; bases not matched to a gene: 20. Germline loops: CDR1 SGHRS, CDR2 YFSETQ. The CDR3 has 19 amino acids. A CD45RA-negative memory subset and a CD45RA+ naive subset were separated from the CD4+ cells. The V call is TRBV5-1, the J call TRBJ2-7, with 9 positions matching TRBD1. Material: naive CD4+ T cells sorted from blood. Subset here: CD45RA+ positively selected. This TCR was sampled from a man younger than 35 in good health. Written as DNA, the CDR3 is TGCGCCAGCAGCCGACCGGGACAGGGTTCCCCACCGGCCATCTACGAGCAGTACTTC. The encoded protein is CASSRPGQGSPPAIYEQYF.